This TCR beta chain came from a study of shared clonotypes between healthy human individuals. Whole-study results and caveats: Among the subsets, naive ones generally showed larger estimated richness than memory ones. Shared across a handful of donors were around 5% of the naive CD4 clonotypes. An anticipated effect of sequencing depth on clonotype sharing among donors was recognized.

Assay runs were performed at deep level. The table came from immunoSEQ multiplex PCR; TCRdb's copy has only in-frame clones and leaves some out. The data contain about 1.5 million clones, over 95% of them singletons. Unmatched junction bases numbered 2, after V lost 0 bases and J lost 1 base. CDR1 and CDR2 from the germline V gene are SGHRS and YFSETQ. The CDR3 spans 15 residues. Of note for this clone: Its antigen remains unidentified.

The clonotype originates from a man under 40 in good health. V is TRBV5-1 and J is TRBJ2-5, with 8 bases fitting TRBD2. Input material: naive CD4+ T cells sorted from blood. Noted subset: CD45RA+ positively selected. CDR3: CASSLDLAGQETQYF. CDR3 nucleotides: TGCGCCAGCAGCTTGGACCTAGCGGGCCAAGAGACCCAGTACTTC.